This TCR beta chain was recovered during a study of read filtering for tumor transcriptome and immune sequencing (dated by TCRdb to 2018 to 2020). As for the study more broadly: Of the patients in the cohort, more than 16 were male and around 15 were female, and their mean age was 65.9 years, with a range of about 47 to 85. Per sample, about 3.5 to 10.27 million TCR-region mapped reads were obtained with IR-seq, compared with only roughly 80 to 1273 with RNA-seq. Whole-transcriptome libraries were prepared with the TruSeq RNA Access Library Prep Kit after DNase treatment. A main aim was a read-filtering strategy for immune repertoire data, specifically whether clonotypes supported by a single read should be removed. Under revised international staging, roughly eight patients fell into R-ISS I, about 17 into R-ISS II and six or seven into R-ISS III. Using the same bone marrow samples, the study compared TCR repertoires obtained by targeted immune repertoire sequencing with those obtained by bulk whole-transcriptome sequencing. Results and caveats for the whole study, not just this receptor: The correlation between IR-seq and RNA-seq shared clonotype proportions rose when single-read clonotypes were removed. Compared with RNA-seq, IR-seq captured clonotypes at much higher depth and more reliably, and a smaller IR-seq throughput was enough to identify most shared clonotypes. The sorted CD138-negative fraction was composed of a mixed bone marrow immune population rather than of purified T cells. In IR-seq, single-read clonotypes were roughly four fifths of clonotypes but 3% to 4% of total reads; in RNA-seq they were roughly 77% of clonotypes and around 40% of reads.

Bone marrow was sampled from every patient at the time of active disease. Bone marrow mononuclear cells were isolated by Ficoll-Hypaque density gradient centrifugation. Myeloma plasma cells were removed and CD138-negative cells were collected by negative selection after labeling with CD138 magnetic microbeads on a MACS separator. Flow cytometry on an Attune NxT with CD138 antibodies was used to check the purity of the isolated cells. Total RNA was extracted using TRIzol reagent and was quantified on a NanoDrop spectrophotometer. Paired RNA-seq and IR-seq were performed on the CD138-negative bone marrow sample of each patient. TCR libraries were built from roughly 400 ng RNA with the Immunoverse kit, using molecular barcoded adaptors covering alpha/delta and beta/gamma chains. TCR library preparation used the same RNA that was used for transcriptome sequencing. Sequencing of TCR libraries was carried out on an Illumina HiSeq 4000 with 2 x 150 cycles. Per the authors' processing: Using MiXCR, which included quality filtering and error correction, TCR reads were aligned to human V, D, J and C references and then assembled into CDR3 clonotypes. The tcR package in R was used for analysis of clonotype counts and gene usage diversity. For inspection of raw mapping reads, RNA-seq reads were mapped by STAR aligner version 2.5.3a onto GRCh37 of the human genome. To test how sequencing depth affected the clonotypes detected, IR-seq fastq files were randomly downsampled with Seqtk 1.3. TCRdb ran its own pipeline on the public reads, namely fastp trimming at Q25 and MiXCR clone calling, and kept in-frame beta chains. Every distinct CDR3 protein forms one entry, paired with its most common genes and DNA. The V and J calls reflect TCRdb's pipeline rather than the authors' work. The sample records 50,000 or so distinct CDR3 sequences, roughly 20% of which are singletons. Together, the top ten hold 15% to 17% of the sample.

This clonotype was seen ten or more times. Its recognized antigen is unknown. Base qualities are not recorded, but no much larger clone differs from it by a single base. This TCR came from a donor aged 40 or over with multiple myeloma. Sample: a population of CD138-negative cells sorted from bone marrow. The meaning of the sample's cell subset or site label: bone marrow mononuclear cells depleted of CD138+ plasma/myeloma cells by negative magnetic selection.

The bases are TGTGCCAGCAGCTGGACTAGCGGGAGAAGTGAGACCCAGTACTTC. The resulting protein is CASSWTSGRSETQYF. The chain joins TRBV12-3 or TRBV12-4 to TRBJ2-5; the central 13 bases match TRBD2. Its CDR3 holds 15 amino acids, cysteine through phenylalanine. The CDR3 DNA has 45 bases and is translated from base 1. Ends trimmed: V by 6 bases, J by 5 bases; bases unmatched to a gene: 6.